This T cell receptor (beta chain) was identified during a study of CD8+ T cells in alopecia areata. Study-wide points: Lesional scalp displayed greater clonality than normal scalp, most notably in alopecia totalis/universalis. Although TCR sharing was seen in mice, sharing across patients was less clear, possibly for HLA-related reasons.

Both peripheral blood and punch biopsies of lesional scalp skin were obtained from patients who had alopecia areata. The table lists this clone with a few counts. Its cognate antigen is unknown. The length of the CDR3 is 14 residues. CDR1 LGHNA and CDR2 YSLEER come from the germline V gene. V gave up 4 bases and J gave up 4 bases, with 10 bases separating them. TCR sequencing used cDNA made by reverse transcription of extracted RNA. The repertoire was sequenced with immunoSEQ multiplex PCR; TCRdb's copy has only in-frame clones and lacks some. The sample holds approximately 180,000 clones, roughly 65% seen once.

The starting material was CD4+ T cells sorted from blood, obtained at week 0. This receptor was obtained from a human donor with alopecia areata. The gene calls are TRBV4-3 and TRBJ2-2; D not resolved. Written as DNA, the CDR3 is TGCGCCAGCAGCCGAAATACGGGCACCGGGGAGCTGTTTTTT. As protein: CASSRNTGTGELFF.